This T cell receptor (beta chain) was recovered during a study of blood T cell repertoires in COVID-19. Overall study context: Acute-phase and convalescent COVID-19 samples originated in the United States, Italy and Spain. From T cells, B-cell-depleted T cells, or PBMCs came the material, which was cDNA or gDNA.

The Seattle patients joined while their infection was active and were tracked longitudinally afterward. Germline lookup yields CDR1 SSHAT and CDR2 FNYEAQ (reference sequence). The CDR3 has 14 residues. Only in-frame clones appear in the TCRdb table, and some are missing; sequencing was by immunoSEQ multiplex PCR. The sample carries about 220,000 clones, approximately 85% recorded once. Only a few counts were recorded for this clone. A junction end diverges from the germline sequence, so it may reflect a read error. This chain uses TRBV7-7 with TRBJ1-5; maybe TRBD1 (5 bases). The sequenced sample consisted of peripheral blood. The sequence was obtained from a woman aged 70-85 years with COVID-19, enrolled during active disease. In DNA, the CDR3 is TGTGCTAGCAGCTTGGGGCAGGGATATCAGCCCCAGCATTTT. Amino acid sequence: CASSLGQGYQPQHF. Filled out from reference TRBV7-7 and TRBJ1-5, the complete variable domain reads GAGVSQSPRYKVTKRGQDVTLRCDPISSHATLYWYQQALGQGPEFLTYFNYEAQPDKSGLPSDRFSAERPEGSISTLTIQRTEQRDSAMYRCASSLGQGYQPQHFGDGTRLSIL.